The 32 T cell receptor beta chains reported below all come from one sample, sequenced in a study of blood T cell repertoires in COVID-19. TCRdb's table, derived via immunoSEQ multiplex PCR, lists solely in-frame clones and lacks some. Altogether around 300,000 clones are present, about 89% being singletons, with the ten largest covering 0.94%. The sequenced sample was peripheral blood. These receptors were obtained from a woman aged 40 to 50 who had recovered from COVID-19.

The CDR3 coding sequence is TGTGCCAGCAGCCCGCCGACAGGGGGATACTATAATTCACCCCTCCACTTT. Amino acid sequence: CASSPPTGGYYNSPLHF. The J gene is TRBJ1-6, the V gene TRBV7-9; the match to TRBD1 covers 9 bases. The CDR3 loop spans 17 amino acids. Germline V gives CDR1 SEHNR, CDR2 FQNEAQ (reference sequence). V lost 5 bases to trimming and J lost 3 bases; unmatched junction nucleotides: 8. Complete variable domain (other parts from reference TRBV7-9 and TRBJ1-6): DTGVSQNPRHKITKRGQNVTFRCDPISEHNRLYWYRQTLGQGPEFLTYFQNEAQLEKSRLLSDRFSAERPKGSFSTLEIQRTEQGDSAMYLCASSPPTGGYYNSPLHFGNGTRLTVT.

This chain uses TRBV11-2 with TRBJ2-3; TRBD2 matches 14 bases. V was clipped by 5 bases and J by 6 bases; unmatched bases: 7. Germline-derived CDR1 and CDR2 are SGHAT and FQNNGV. The length of the CDR3 is 16 residues. The CDR3: CASSTRLAGGDDTQYF. CDR3 DNA: TGTGCCAGCAGCACCCGACTAGCGGGAGGGGACGATACGCAGTATTTT.

The chain joins TRBV14 to TRBJ2-7; 8 bases align to TRBD1. The CDR3 sequence is 12 residues long. After removal of 2 bases from V and 12 bases from J, the junction contained 6 bases not matched to a gene. CDR1 and CDR2 (germline): SGHDN, FVKESK. The CDR3 sequence is CASSQQGARLYF. In DNA form, the CDR3 reads TGTGCCAGCAGCCAACAGGGGGCCCGATTGTACTTC.

The CDR3 here is CASSHTGYRETQYF. For the CDR3, the DNA is TGTGCCAGCAGCCACACAGGGTACCGAGAGACCCAGTACTTC. The chain joins TRBV3-1 (or the pseudogene TRBV3-2) to TRBJ2-5; D possibly corresponds to TRBD1 (6 bases). Looked up from germline, CDR1 is LGHDT and CDR2 is YNNKEL (reference sequence). Trimming removed 3 bases at V and 4 bases at J, with 12 bases between. This CDR3 contains 14 residues.

This chain connects TRBV10-3 to TRBJ2-7; 9 bases are a match to TRBD2. The CDR3 is made up of 18 amino acids. Germline V CDR1 and CDR2: ENHRY, SYGVKD. V was clipped by 4 bases and J by 5 bases; unmatched bases: 18. This chain's CDR3 is CAISGQGRSGSKADEQYF. The DNA for the CDR3 is TGTGCCATCAGTGGACAGGGTCGTAGCGGGAGTAAGGCCGACGAGCAGTACTTC.

The chain links TRBV19 to TRBJ2-7; 9 nucleotides agree with TRBD1. Germline V lookup: CDR1 LNHDA, CDR2 SQIVND (reference sequence). The length of the CDR3 is 14 residues. Trimming removed 9 bases from V and 6 bases from J; junction bases left unmatched: 12. In DNA, the CDR3 is TGTGCCAGGGGAACCCCGGGACAGGGTCGCGAGCAGTACTTC. Residues: CARGTPGQGREQYF.

The V and J genes are TRBV19 and TRBJ2-3, with D perhaps matching TRBD2 (5 bases). Trimming cost V 8 bases and J 2 bases, with 14 bases left between them. This CDR3 has 14 residues. Germline assignment: CDR1 LNHDA and CDR2 SQIVND (reference sequence). CDR3 residues: CASRFSAATDTQYF. The CDR3 DNA follows: TGTGCCAGTCGTTTTTCAGCGGCCACAGATACGCAGTATTTT. The full variable domain, in which reference TRBV19 and TRBJ2-3 provide the parts outside the CDR3, is DGGITQSPKYLFRKEGQNVTLSCEQNLNHDAMYWYRQDPGQGLRLIYYSQIVNDFQKGDIAEGYSVSREKKESFPLTVTSAQKNPTAFYLCASRFSAATDTQYFGPGTRLTVL.

This chain joins TRBV6-6 and TRBJ2-1; TRBD2 agrees at 10 bases. The CDR3 is 13 residues long. Losses at the gene ends were 9 bases for V and 7 bases for J; bases not matched to a gene: 6. From germline, CDR1 is MNHNY and CDR2 SVGAGI (reference sequence). CDR3 sequence (DNA): TGTGCCAGTCTAGCGGGAGTAAGGAATGAGCAGTTCTTC. It specifies CASLAGVRNEQFF.

This clone was picked up a small number of times. The chain carries TRBV30 and TRBJ1-1; tentative D call: TRBD1 (5 bases). Trimming removed 1 base from V and 8 bases from J, with 14 bases in between. The CDR3 is 13 amino acids. Germline CDR1 and CDR2: GTSNPN and SVGIG (reference sequence). CDR3 DNA sequence: TGTGCCTGGAGTGGGGGTAGGCAGGGAGAAGCTTTCTTT. Its protein is CAWSGGRQGEAFF.

This chain joins TRBV30 and TRBJ2-5, with TRBD2 as a possible D gene (6 bases). The CDR3 contains 14 residues. CDR1 is GTSNPN and CDR2 is SVGIG in the germline V gene (reference sequence). The germline V and J ends were trimmed by 0 bases and 5 bases, with 13 bases remaining between them. This CDR3 is CAWSVGSGGETQYF. DNA of the CDR3: TGTGCCTGGAGTGTCGGGAGCGGTGGGGAGACCCAGTACTTC.

The V and J genes are TRBV29-1 and TRBJ2-1, with D hard to call. V was clipped by 1 base and J by 3 bases, with 10 bases between them. The CDR3 covers 14 residues. Per germline, CDR1 SQVTM and CDR2 ANQGSEA. DNA of the CDR3: TGCAGCGTTGAAGGATCAGGATTCTACAATGAGCAGTTCTTC. Protein product: CSVEGSGFYNEQFF.

This rearrangement joins TRBV12-5 to TRBJ2-3, with TRBD2 matching 10 bases. This CDR3 comprises 20 residues. CDR1 is LGHNT and CDR2 is FRNRAP in the germline V gene. Germline trimming cut 2 bases from V and 3 bases from J; bases unmatched to any gene: 17. The CDR3 here is CASGLPPGLAETASTDTQYF. In nucleotides, the CDR3 is TGTGCTAGTGGTTTGCCTCCAGGACTAGCGGAAACAGCAAGTACAGATACGCAGTATTTT.

CDR3: CASSFPIPGQKGYTF. The CDR3 region has the DNA TGTGCCAGCAGCTTCCCTATCCCGGGACAGAAGGGCTACACCTTC. The chain uses TRBV5-6 and TRBJ1-2, with TRBD1 identical over 7 bases. The CDR3 has 15 residues. Germline assignment: CDR1 SGHDT and CDR2 YYEEEE. Germline trimming cut 2 bases from V and 8 bases from J; bases unmatched to any gene: 12.

This clone has at least ten counts. The chain carries TRBV9 and TRBJ2-5; the D is unclear. Germline CDR1 reads SGDLS; CDR2 reads YYNGEE. The CDR3 is made up of 14 amino acids. The V gene lost 4 bases and the J gene lost 5 bases, with 15 bases spanning the gap. Here the CDR3 DNA reads TGTGCCAGCAGCCCCAACCTGGCCGGGGAGACCCAGTACTTC. Its translation: CASSPNLAGETQYF.

This clone was observed a few times. DNA of the CDR3: TGTGCCAGCAGCGTAGGAGCGGGGGGGAGCTCCTACGAGCAGTACTTC. It encodes CASSVGAGGSSYEQYF. The rearrangement uses TRBV9 and TRBJ2-7, with 10 bases identical to TRBD2. Germline CDR1 SGDLS, CDR2 YYNGEE. The CDR3 has 16 amino acids. V dropped 0 bases and J dropped 0; count of bases not matched to a gene: 3.

As DNA, the CDR3 is TGTGCCTGGAGTCCCCCTAGCGGGAAACCCGAGCAGTTCTTC. As protein: CAWSPPSGKPEQFF. The genes are TRBV30 and TRBJ2-1, with 9 bases fitting TRBD2. The CDR3 spans 14 residues. The V segment lost 2 bases and the J segment 10 bases; nucleotides outside the gene matches: 9. Germline V CDR1 and CDR2: GTSNPN, SVGIG (reference sequence). Based on the CDR3 plus reference TRBV30 and TRBJ2-1, the full variable domain is SQTIHQWPATLVQPVGSPLSLECTVEGTSNPNLYWYRQAAGRGLQLLFYSVGIGQISSEVPQNLSASRPQDRQFILSSKKLLLSDSGFYLCAWSPPSGKPEQFFGPGTRLTVL.

This chain links TRBV15 with TRBJ2-7, with D possibly TRBD2 on 6 matching bases. CDR1 and CDR2 (germline): LNHNV, YYDKDF (reference sequence). V gave up 0 bases and J gave up 8 bases, with 20 bases separating them. The CDR3 is 16 amino acids. The chain's CDR3 is CATSRDIGTGHGQQYF. CDR3 nucleotides: TGTGCCACCAGCAGAGATATCGGGACTGGCCACGGCCAGCAGTACTTC. Supplemented by reference TRBV15 and TRBJ2-7, the full variable domain reads DAMVIQNPRYQVTQFGKPVTLSCSQTLNHNVMYWYQQKSSQAPKLLFHYYDKDFNNEADTPDNFQSRRPNTSFCFLDIRSPGLGDTAMYLCATSRDIGTGHGQQYFGPGTRLTVT.

The chain uses TRBV14 and TRBJ1-1; the match to TRBD1 covers 8 bases. Unmatched junction bases numbered 3, after V lost 3 bases and J lost 0 bases. The CDR3 runs to 15 residues. Germline-derived CDR1 and CDR2 are SGHDN and FVKESK. The CDR3 loop is CASSHGQGLNTEAFF. CDR3 nucleotide sequence: TGTGCCAGCAGCCACGGACAGGGCCTGAACACTGAAGCTTTCTTT.

The genes are TRBV9 and TRBJ2-2; no clear D. This CDR3 region has 13 residues. Trimming left V 4 bases short and J 4 bases short, with 8 bases between. CDR1 is SGDLS, CDR2 YYNGEE, per germline. The CDR3 DNA sequence: TGTGCCAGCAGCTCGACACTCACCGGGGAGCTGTTTTTT. This codes for CASSSTLTGELFF.

The gene calls are TRBV5-6 and TRBJ2-3, with 8 bases lining up with TRBD1. Germline CDR1 SGHDT, CDR2 YYEEEE. The CDR3 runs 16 residues. With 4 bases clipped from V and 6 bases from J, the junction kept 13 bases outside the gene matches. DNA of the CDR3: TGTGCCAGCAGCCGACTCGGGACAGGTACTACGGATACGCAGTATTTT. Its protein is CASSRLGTGTTDTQYF.

The V and J genes are TRBV6-5 and TRBJ1-2; the match to TRBD1 covers 9 bases. CDR3 length: 14 residues. Germline lookup yields CDR1 MNHEY and CDR2 SVGAGI. V was clipped by 6 bases and J by 8 bases; unmatched bases: 10. CDR3 sequence: CASSDTYRGHGYTF. The CDR3 bases are TGTGCCAGCAGCGACACTTACAGGGGGCACGGCTACACCTTC.

The chain joins TRBV3-1 (or the pseudogene TRBV3-2) to TRBJ2-4; the D gene is possibly TRBD1 (6 bases). Deletions cut 7 bases from V and 1 base from J, with 17 bases between. Germline CDR1 is LGHDT and CDR2 is YNNKEL (reference sequence). This CDR3 has 16 amino acids. The CDR3 reads CASTASPGQAKNIQYF. CDR3 in DNA: TGTGCCAGCACCGCAAGTCCTGGACAGGCCAAAAACATTCAGTACTTC.

This sequence joins TRBV30 and TRBJ1-1; no definite D call. Trimming removed 5 bases at V and 10 bases at J, with 14 bases between. The CDR3 runs 11 residues. CDR1 is GTSNPN and CDR2 is SVGIG in the germline V gene (reference sequence). The CDR3 loop reads CAWSSGDPAFF. Here the CDR3 DNA reads TGTGCCTGGTCTTCCGGGGATCCAGCTTTCTTT.

This sequence joins TRBV28 and TRBJ2-1; 7 bases are a match to TRBD1. From germline, CDR1 is MDHEN and CDR2 SYDVKM. The CDR3 covers 14 residues. After removal of 3 bases from V and 7 bases from J, the junction contained 6 bases not matched to a gene. DNA for the CDR3: TGTGCCAGCAGTTTTCGCGCACAGGGGAATGAGCAGTTCTTC. Protein product: CASSFRAQGNEQFF.

The chain links TRBV7-9 to TRBJ2-1; 9 nucleotides line up with TRBD1. The CDR3 contains 16 residues. Per the germline V gene, CDR1 is SEHNR and CDR2 is FQNEAQ (reference sequence). Germline trimming cut 5 bases from V and 8 bases from J; bases unmatched to any gene: 13. CDR3 protein: CASSPVKGQGIDEQFF. The CDR3 DNA reads as TGTGCCAGCAGCCCCGTGAAGGGACAGGGAATCGATGAGCAGTTCTTC.

This chain joins TRBV10-3 and TRBJ2-3; D possibly corresponds to TRBD2 (7 bases). The CDR3 runs 15 residues. Deletions cut 9 bases from V and 3 bases from J, with 19 bases between. Germline CDR1 is ENHRY and CDR2 is SYGVKD. The CDR3 nucleotides are TGTGCCATGGCCCGAGGGGGAGGGCGGACAGATACGCAGTATTTT. Amino acid sequence: CAMARGGGRTDTQYF.

This clone has just one count. The rearrangement uses TRBV9 and TRBJ2-1; 10 bases match TRBD1. After removal of 0 bases from V and 9 bases from J, the junction contained 3 bases not matched to a gene. This CDR3 is built from 14 residues. The V gene's germline CDR1 is SGDLS and CDR2 YYNGEE. The CDR3 region has the DNA TGTGCCAGCAGCGTAGGACAGGGGGCTGGTGAGCAGTTCTTC. Translation: CASSVGQGAGEQFF.

The chain joins TRBV6-5 to TRBJ2-7; 8 bases line up with TRBD2. Germline CDR1 reads MNHEY; CDR2 reads SVGAGI. CDR3 length: 14 amino acids. The V gene end was trimmed by 6 bases and the J gene end by 0 bases; junction bases not matched to a gene: 4. The CDR3 protein is CASSLSGSSYEQYF. Written as DNA, the CDR3 is TGTGCCAGCAGCCTAAGCGGGAGCTCCTACGAGCAGTACTTC.

The chain uses TRBV10-3 and TRBJ2-3; 10 bases agree with TRBD2. Germline-derived CDR1 and CDR2 are ENHRY and SYGVKD. CDR3 length equals 18 residues. J gave up 3 bases and V 2 bases, and 11 bases lay outside the gene matches. The CDR3 spells CAISEPSGRADGTDTQYF. Here the CDR3 DNA reads TGTGCCATCAGTGAGCCCAGCGGGAGGGCCGATGGGACAGATACGCAGTATTTT.

The V and J genes are TRBV2 and TRBJ1-3, with TRBD1 identical over 7 bases. Per germline, CDR1 SNHLY and CDR2 FYNNEI. The CDR3 is made up of 16 amino acids. V gave up 5 bases and J gave up 1 base; unmatched junction bases: 8. CDR3 DNA: TGTGCCAGCAGTCCACCGGGACAGTCATCTGGAAACACCATATATTTT. This encodes CASSPPGQSSGNTIYF.

The chain carries TRBV5-1 and TRBJ2-3; TRBD1 agrees at 10 bases. Germline CDR1 SGHRS, CDR2 YFSETQ. The CDR3 covers 15 residues. The trim removed 5 bases at V and 3 bases at J, leaving 6 bases unmatched. The CDR3 loop reads CASRWGQGRTDTQYF. In nucleotides, the CDR3 is TGCGCCAGCAGGTGGGGACAGGGGAGAACAGATACGCAGTATTTT.

The chain combines TRBV19 with TRBJ1-4; 8 bases are shared with TRBD1. V was pared by 2 bases and J by 8 bases, with 4 bases of the junction left unmatched. In germline, CDR1 is LNHDA, CDR2 SQIVND (reference sequence). The CDR3 is 14 amino acids. The CDR3 protein is CASSIRAGGEKLFF. The CDR3 DNA reads TGTGCCAGTAGTATACGCGCAGGGGGCGAAAAACTGTTTTTT.